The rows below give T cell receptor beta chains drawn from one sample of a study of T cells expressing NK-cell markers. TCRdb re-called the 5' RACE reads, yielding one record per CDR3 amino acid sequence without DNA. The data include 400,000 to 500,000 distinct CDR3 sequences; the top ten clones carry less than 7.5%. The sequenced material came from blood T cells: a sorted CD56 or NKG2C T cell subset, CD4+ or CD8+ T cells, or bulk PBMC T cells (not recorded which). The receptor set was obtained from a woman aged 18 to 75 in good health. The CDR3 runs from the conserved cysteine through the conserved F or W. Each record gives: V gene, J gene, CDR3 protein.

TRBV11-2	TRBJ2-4	CASSAVTKNIQYF
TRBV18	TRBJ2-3	CASSPGTSKDTQYF
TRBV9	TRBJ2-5	CASSYQGFTVRETQYF
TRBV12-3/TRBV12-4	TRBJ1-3	CASSPGTSTSGNTIYF
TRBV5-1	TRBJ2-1	CASNLWTADNEQFF
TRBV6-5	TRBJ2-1	CASSYAEVYNEQFF
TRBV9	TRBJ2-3	CASSVSDGIKSTDTQYF
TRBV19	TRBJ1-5	CASRRGADQPQHF
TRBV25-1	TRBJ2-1	CASRSQGSYNEQFF
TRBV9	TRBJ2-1	CASSARDRVVNEQFF
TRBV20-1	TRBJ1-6	CSAPGQGDNSPLHF
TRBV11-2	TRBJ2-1	CASSRTSGRPAFYNEQFF
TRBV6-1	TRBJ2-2	CASSERWAGSGELFF
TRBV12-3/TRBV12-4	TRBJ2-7	CASSPPDRFYEQYF
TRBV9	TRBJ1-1	CASSVVDGAGTEAFF
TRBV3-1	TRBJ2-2	CASSFQAANTGELFF
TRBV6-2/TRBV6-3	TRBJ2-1	CASTPDHTGANYNEQFF
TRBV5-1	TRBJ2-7	CASSLGSAYEQYF
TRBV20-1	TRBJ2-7	CSAPGQLGYEQYF
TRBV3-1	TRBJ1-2	CASSQGGGAPFYGYTF
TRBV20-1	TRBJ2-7	CSARGSSVYEQYF
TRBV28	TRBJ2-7	CASRIGLSYEQYF
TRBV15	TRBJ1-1	CATSRVDKNTEAFF
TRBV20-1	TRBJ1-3	CSANGPARGNTIYF
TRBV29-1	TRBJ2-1	CSVATMDEQFF
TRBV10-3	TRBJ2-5	CAISERDRVWETQYF
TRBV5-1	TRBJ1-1	CASSQTLDNLSREAFF
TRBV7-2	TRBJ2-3	CASSAVGAGKDTQYF
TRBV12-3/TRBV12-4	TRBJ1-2	CASSRRDRVGGYTF
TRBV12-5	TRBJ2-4	CASGLVGTGGEGAAKNIQYF
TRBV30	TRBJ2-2	CAWSVRESGELFF
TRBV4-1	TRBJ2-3	CASSQDGGSQDTQYF
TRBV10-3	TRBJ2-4	CAIRLTAGGDKNIQYF
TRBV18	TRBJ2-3	CASSRQGGITDTQYF
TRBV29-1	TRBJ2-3	CSVEGSDTQYF
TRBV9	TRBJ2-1	CASSGRQGYNEQFF
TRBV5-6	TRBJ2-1	CASSLPSQRIGAGVNEQFF
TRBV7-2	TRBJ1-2	CASSSFAPEGGYTF
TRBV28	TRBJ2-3	CASSFGTTSTDTQYF
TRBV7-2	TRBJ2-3	CASSSTLAGGLDTQYF
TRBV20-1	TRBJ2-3	CSARDYSSSGTDTQYF
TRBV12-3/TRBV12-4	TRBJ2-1	CASSRTSGRLDEQFF
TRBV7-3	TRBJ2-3	CASSRIAGGTDTQYF
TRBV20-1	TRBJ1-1	CSAREGRGRTEAFF
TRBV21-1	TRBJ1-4	CASSSKPGQGPFATNEKLFF
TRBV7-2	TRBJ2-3	CASSLGTHDTQYF
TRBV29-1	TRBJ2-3	CSVEAGGGADTQYF
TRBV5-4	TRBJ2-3	CASSQGQGEANTQYF
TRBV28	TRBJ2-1	CASSWNSGSPRQFF
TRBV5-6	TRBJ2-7	CASSLPYRGNNEQYF
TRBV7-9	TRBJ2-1	CASSPKGGFSYNEQFF
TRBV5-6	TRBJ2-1	CASSPQTGTTQFF
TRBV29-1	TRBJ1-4	CSVEGGEKLFF